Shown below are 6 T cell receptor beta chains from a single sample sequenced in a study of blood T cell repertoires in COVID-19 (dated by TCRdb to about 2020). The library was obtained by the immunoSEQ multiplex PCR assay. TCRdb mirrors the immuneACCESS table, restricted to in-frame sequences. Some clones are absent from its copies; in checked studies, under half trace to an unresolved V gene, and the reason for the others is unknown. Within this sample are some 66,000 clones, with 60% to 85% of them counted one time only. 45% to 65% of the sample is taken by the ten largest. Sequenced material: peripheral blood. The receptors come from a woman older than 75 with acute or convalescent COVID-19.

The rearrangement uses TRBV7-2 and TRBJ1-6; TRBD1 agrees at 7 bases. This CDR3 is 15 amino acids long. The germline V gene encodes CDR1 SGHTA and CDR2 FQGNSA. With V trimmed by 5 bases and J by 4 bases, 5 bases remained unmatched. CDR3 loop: CASSPQQGYNSPLHF. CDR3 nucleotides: TGTGCCAGCAGCCCGCAACAGGGGTATAATTCACCCCTCCACTTT.

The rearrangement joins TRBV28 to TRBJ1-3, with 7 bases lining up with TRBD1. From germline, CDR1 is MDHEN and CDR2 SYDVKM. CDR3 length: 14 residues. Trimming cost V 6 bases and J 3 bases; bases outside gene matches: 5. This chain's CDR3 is CASRPGQVGNTIYF. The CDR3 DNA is TGTGCCAGCAGACCAGGACAGGTTGGAAACACCATATATTTT.

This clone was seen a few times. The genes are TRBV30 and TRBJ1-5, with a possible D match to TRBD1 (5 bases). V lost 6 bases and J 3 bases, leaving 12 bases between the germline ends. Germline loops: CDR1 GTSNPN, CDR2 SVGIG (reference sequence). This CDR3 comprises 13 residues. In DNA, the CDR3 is TGTGCCTGCCAAAGGACACTCAATCAGCCCCAGCATTTT. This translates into CACQRTLNQPQHF.

In DNA, the CDR3 is TGTGCCAGCAGCGGACTAGCGGGAGGCCCTGGCGATGAGCAGTTCTTC. Its translation: CASSGLAGGPGDEQFF. This chain uses TRBV9 with TRBJ2-1; 13 bases match TRBD2. V gave up 3 bases and J gave up 8 bases; unmatched junction bases: 8. The CDR3 extends over 16 amino acids. Germline V gene data show CDR1 as SGDLS and CDR2 as YYNGEE.

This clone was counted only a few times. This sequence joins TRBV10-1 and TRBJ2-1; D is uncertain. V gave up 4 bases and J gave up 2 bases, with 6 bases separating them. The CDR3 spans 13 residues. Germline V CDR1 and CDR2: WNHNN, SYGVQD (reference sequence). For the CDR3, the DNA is TGCGCCAGCAGTGTCAGTACCTACAATGAGCAGTTCTTC. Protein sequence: CASSVSTYNEQFF.

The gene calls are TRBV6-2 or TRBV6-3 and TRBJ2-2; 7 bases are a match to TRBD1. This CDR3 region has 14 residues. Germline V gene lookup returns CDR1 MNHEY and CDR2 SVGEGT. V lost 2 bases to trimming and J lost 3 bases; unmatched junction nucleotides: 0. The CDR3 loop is CASSYTGDTGELFF. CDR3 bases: TGTGCCAGCAGTTACACAGGGGACACCGGGGAGCTGTTTTTT.